This T cell receptor beta chain was retrieved from a study of blood T cell repertoires in COVID-19. About the research overall: COVID-19 samples, acute and convalescent, were from the United States, Italy and Spain. From T cells, B-cell-depleted T cells, or PBMCs came the material, which was cDNA or gDNA.

Original processing methods: Reference gene primer amplification yielded estimated nucleated cell counts. Produced via immunoSEQ multiplex PCR; TCRdb's table is partial and in-frame only. V and J calls and clone size follow that table, whereas D and trimming were derived from the DNA. The sample includes 120,000 to 150,000 clones, roughly 80% of them seen just once. The germline V and J ends were trimmed by 2 bases and 7 bases, with 18 bases remaining between them. Germline lookup yields CDR1 MNHEY and CDR2 SVGAGI. There are 15 residues in the CDR3. This TCR was recovered from a man aged 50 to 60 with active or convalescent COVID-19. V usage is TRBV6-5 and J usage is TRBJ2-7, with D possibly TRBD1 on 6 matching bases. The sequenced material came from peripheral blood. The CDR3 loop reads CASSYASTGLEEQYF. As DNA, the CDR3 is TGTGCCAGCAGTTACGCGTCGACAGGTTTGGAGGAGCAGTACTTC.